The 13 T cell receptor beta chains below all came from one sample that was sequenced in a study of blood T cell repertoires in COVID-19. Assay used: immunoSEQ multiplex PCR; TCRdb lists only in-frame clones, some missing. The table shows 250,000 to 400,000 clones, with more than 75% occurring only once. Input material: PBMCs or T cells enriched from blood (not recorded which). All receptors come from a man aged 60-69 years who had recovered from COVID-19.

The CDR3 coding sequence is TGTGCCAGCAGAGGGGGGGGTCAGCACTATGGCTACACCTTC. It yields the protein CASRGGGQHYGYTF. This sequence joins TRBV6-5 and TRBJ1-2; possibly TRBD1 for D (6 bases). The germline gives CDR1 MNHEY, CDR2 SVGAGI. The CDR3 is 14 amino acids. V shed 6 bases and J shed 3 bases, with 14 bases lying between them.

The sample holds one count of this clone. This chain joins TRBV4-1 and TRBJ1-1; 7 positions match TRBD1. The CDR3 is 15 residues long. CDR1 and CDR2 from the germline V gene are MGHRA and YSYEKL. V lost 4 bases and J lost 3; bases outside the gene matches: 8. The CDR3 region is CASSLVDRAYTEAFF. Here the CDR3 DNA reads TGCGCCAGCAGCCTAGTAGACAGGGCCTACACTGAAGCTTTCTTT.

This rearrangement joins TRBV7-8 to TRBJ1-2, with D possibly matching TRBD1 (5 bases). Trimming stripped 5 bases from V and 6 bases from J, with 13 bases between. Looked up from germline, CDR1 is SGHVS and CDR2 is FQNEAQ. This CDR3 is built from 13 residues. The CDR3 loop reads CASSEGNRNGYTF. In nucleotides, the CDR3 is TGTGCCAGCAGCGAAGGGAACAGGAATGGCTACACCTTC.

The chain couples TRBV3-1 (or the pseudogene TRBV3-2) to TRBJ1-2; weak D call: TRBD1 (6 bases). Trimming took off 1 base at V and 14 bases at J, with 11 bases between the two ends. Germline lookup yields CDR1 LGHDT and CDR2 YNNKEL (reference sequence). The CDR3 consists of 11 residues. The CDR3 reads CASSQGTDLTF. In nucleotides, the CDR3 is TGTGCCAGCAGCCAAGGGACAGATTTAACCTTC.

The rearrangement links TRBV18 to TRBJ2-7; weak D call: TRBD1 (5 bases). CDR3 length: 13 residues. Germline assignment: CDR1 KGHSH and CDR2 LQKENI. V was cut by 2 bases and J by 3 bases, with 8 bases left in between. As DNA, the CDR3 is TGTGCCAGCTCACCAGGACACAGCTACGAGCAGTACTTC. Translation: CASSPGHSYEQYF.

The chain combines TRBV11-2 with TRBJ1-6; 7 nucleotides line up with TRBD1. V gave up 5 bases and J gave up 0 bases; unmatched junction bases: 7. CDR1 SGHAT and CDR2 FQNNGV come from the germline V gene. The CDR3 runs to 17 residues. CDR3 sequence reads: CASSRRDSYSYNSPLHF. The CDR3 DNA reads as TGTGCCAGCAGCAGACGGGACAGCTACTCCTATAATTCACCCCTCCACTTT.

Here the CDR3 DNA reads TGTGCCAGCAGCGAAGACCTGGGGGGAAAGACCCAGTACTTC. It translates to CASSEDLGGKTQYF. The chain combines TRBV7-8 with TRBJ2-5; perhaps TRBD2 as D (6 bases). The germline V gene has CDR1 SGHVS and CDR2 FQNEAQ. V lost 5 bases, J lost 6 bases, and 16 bases lay in between. CDR3 length equals 14 residues.

In its sample, this clone was seen a few times. J is TRBJ1-6 and V is TRBV29-1; D is undetermined. Looked up from germline, CDR1 is SQVTM and CDR2 is ANQGSEA. The CDR3 is made up of 13 amino acids. V lost 7 bases to trimming and J lost 5 bases, with 12 bases between them. The chain's CDR3 is CSARQENNSPLHF. The CDR3 nucleotides read TGCAGCGCTAGACAAGAAAATAATTCACCCCTCCACTTT.

The gene calls are TRBV19 and TRBJ2-1; perhaps TRBD2 as D (5 bases). With 6 bases removed from V and 7 bases from J, the gap between germline ends came to 16 bases. Germline CDR1 is LNHDA and CDR2 is SQIVND (reference sequence). The CDR3 has 14 residues. CDR3 nucleotides: TGTGCCAGTAGGGTTGTCGGAGGAGCGAATGAGCAGTTCTTC. Encoded protein: CASRVVGGANEQFF.

The gene calls are TRBV15 and TRBJ2-7, with 9 bases aligning to TRBD2. CDR3 length equals 15 residues. Germline trimming cut 1 base from V and 7 bases from J; bases unmatched to any gene: 8. The germline CDR1 and CDR2 sequences are LNHNV and YYDKDF (reference sequence). CDR3 sequence: CATSRAKRLAAEQYF. In nucleotides, the CDR3 is TGTGCCACCAGCAGAGCCAAGAGACTAGCGGCGGAGCAGTACTTC.

This clone was seen just once. This chain joins TRBV6-1 and TRBJ1-2, with 8 positions matching TRBD1. The CDR3 is 16 residues long. With 0 bases clipped from V and 4 bases from J, the junction kept 7 bases outside the gene matches. Germline assignment: CDR1 MNHNS and CDR2 SASEGT. This CDR3 is CASSEAQGALPYGYTF. DNA for the CDR3: TGTGCCAGCAGTGAAGCGCAGGGGGCGCTTCCCTATGGCTACACCTTC.

The V call is TRBV7-9, the J call TRBJ1-6, with D tentatively TRBD1 (5 bases). V was clipped by 2 bases and J by 9 bases, with 17 bases between them. The germline V gene encodes CDR1 SEHNR and CDR2 FQNEAQ (reference sequence). The CDR3 extends over 16 amino acids. In nucleotides, the CDR3 is TGTGCCAGCAGCTTAAATAGTGGGGGGAAGGGTTCACCCCTCCACTTT. This sequence encodes CASSLNSGGKGSPLHF.

The chain employs TRBV4-1 and TRBJ2-5; D possibly corresponds to TRBD2 (6 bases). This CDR3 comprises 14 residues. Germline assignment: CDR1 MGHRA and CDR2 YSYEKL. Trimming cost V 1 base and J 4 bases, with 10 bases left between them. As DNA, the CDR3 is TGCGCCAGCAGCCAAGGGGAGGTCCGAGAGACCCAGTACTTC. As protein: CASSQGEVRETQYF.